This TCR beta chain is from a study of blood T cells in healthy people across ages. This CDR3 comprises 13 residues. V was trimmed by 10 bases and J by 0 bases, leaving 10 bases between them. Germline-derived CDR1 and CDR2 are SNHLY and FYNNEI. A second roughly 6 to 11 cycle PCR used barcoded and J-beta primers. Every cDNA molecule bore a tag from a template-switch adaptor containing 12 random nucleotides. In TCRdb, the 5' RACE reads were re-called with MiXCR into one record per CDR3 protein. The data contain around 1,500,000 distinct CDR3 sequences, 40% to 50% of them seen just once; the ten biggest clones take up roughly 7.9%. Study results and caveats: Long-lived and aged donors differed, with more naive CD4+ cells and higher diversity in the long-lived.

This clonotype has a handful of counts. What it binds is unknown. Caucasian, healthy and from Russia, the donors were aged between about 6 and 90. The sequenced sample was blood. This receptor was obtained from a woman aged 18-29 years in good health. This chain links TRBV2 with TRBJ2-1; maybe TRBD2 (5 bases). For the CDR3, the DNA is TGTGCCACCTCGGAGGTCTCCTACAATGAGCAGTTCTTC. As protein: CATSEVSYNEQFF. Full variable domain (missing parts from reference TRBV2 and TRBJ2-1): EPEVTQTPSHQVTQMGQEVILRCVPISNHLYFYWYRQILGQKVEFLVSFYNNEISEKSEIFDDQFSVERPDGSNFTLKIRSTKLEDSAMYFCATSEVSYNEQFFGPGTRLTVL.